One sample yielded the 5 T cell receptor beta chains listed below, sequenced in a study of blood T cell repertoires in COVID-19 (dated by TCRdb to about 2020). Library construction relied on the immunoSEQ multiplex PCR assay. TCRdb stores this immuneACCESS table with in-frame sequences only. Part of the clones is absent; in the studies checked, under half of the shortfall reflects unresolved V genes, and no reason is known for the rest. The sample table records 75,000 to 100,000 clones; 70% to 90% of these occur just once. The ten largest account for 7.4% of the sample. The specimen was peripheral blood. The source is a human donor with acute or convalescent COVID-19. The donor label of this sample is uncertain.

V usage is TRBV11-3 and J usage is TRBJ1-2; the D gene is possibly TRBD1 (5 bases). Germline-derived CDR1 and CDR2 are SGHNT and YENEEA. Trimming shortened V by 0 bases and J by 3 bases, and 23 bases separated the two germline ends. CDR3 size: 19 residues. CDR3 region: CASSLDRGEARRGDYGYTF. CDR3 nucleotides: TGTGCCAGCAGCTTAGATAGAGGGGAGGCTCGGCGAGGGGACTATGGCTACACCTTC.

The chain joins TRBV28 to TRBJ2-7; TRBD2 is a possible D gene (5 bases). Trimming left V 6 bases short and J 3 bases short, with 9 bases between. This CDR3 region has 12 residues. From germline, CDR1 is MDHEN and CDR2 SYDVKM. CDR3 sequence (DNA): TGTGCCAGCAGCCCAACTAGCTACGAGCAGTACTTC. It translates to CASSPTSYEQYF.

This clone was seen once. CDR3 in amino acids: CAAQSRDRAYNEQFF. The DNA for the CDR3 is TGTGCCGCCCAAAGTCGGGACAGGGCCTACAATGAGCAGTTCTTC. The chain is built from TRBV10-3 and TRBJ2-1; TRBD1 agrees at 9 bases. CDR1 is ENHRY, CDR2 SYGVKD, per germline. CDR3 length equals 15 residues. Germline trimming cut 11 bases from V and 2 bases from J; bases unmatched to any gene: 10.

Here the CDR3 reads CASSEIDSVIYEQYF. The DNA of the CDR3 is TGTGCCAGCAGTGAGATCGACAGCGTCATCTACGAGCAGTACTTC. The chain joins TRBV6-1 to TRBJ2-7; perhaps TRBD1 as D (5 bases). The germline CDR1 and CDR2 sequences are MNHNS and SASEGT. The CDR3 sequence is 15 residues long. The ends were cut back, 3 bases at V and 3 bases at J, with 15 bases in the middle.

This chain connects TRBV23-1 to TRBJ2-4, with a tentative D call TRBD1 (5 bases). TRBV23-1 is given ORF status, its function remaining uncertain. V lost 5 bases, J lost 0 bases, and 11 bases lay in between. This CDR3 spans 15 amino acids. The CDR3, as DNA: TGCGCCAGCAGTACACGACAGAGAGCCAAAAACATTCAGTACTTC. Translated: CASSTRQRAKNIQYF.